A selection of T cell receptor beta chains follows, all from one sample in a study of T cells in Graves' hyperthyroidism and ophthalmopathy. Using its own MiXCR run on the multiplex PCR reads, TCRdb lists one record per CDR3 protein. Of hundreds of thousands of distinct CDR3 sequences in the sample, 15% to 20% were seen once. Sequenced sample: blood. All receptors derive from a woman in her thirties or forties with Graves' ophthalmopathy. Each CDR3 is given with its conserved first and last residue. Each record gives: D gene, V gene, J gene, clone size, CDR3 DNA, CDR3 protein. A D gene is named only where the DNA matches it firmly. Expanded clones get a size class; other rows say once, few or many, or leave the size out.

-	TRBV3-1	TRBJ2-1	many	TGTGCCAGCAGCCAAGCTTCTGGGACTCCAGGGCATGAGCAGTTCTTC	CASSQASGTPGHEQFF
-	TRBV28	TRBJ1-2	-	TGTGCCAGCAGCCGAGGGTCAGGGTATGGCTACACCTTC	CASSRGSGYGYTF
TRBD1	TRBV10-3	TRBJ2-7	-	TGTGCCATCAGCGGGACAGGGGCGAACTACGAGCAGTACTTC	CAISGTGANYEQYF
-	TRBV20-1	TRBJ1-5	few	TGCAGTGCTCCCATTGGCGGGGGGGCCGGCCAGCCCCAGCATTTT	CSAPIGGGAGQPQHF
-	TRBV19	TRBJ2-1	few	TGTGCCAGTAGGACCATAAGCAACTCCTACAATGAGCAGTTCTTC	CASRTISNSYNEQFF
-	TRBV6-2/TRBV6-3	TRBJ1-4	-	TGTGCCAGCACCTCCAGACGGGAAAAACTGTTTTTT	CASTSRREKLFF
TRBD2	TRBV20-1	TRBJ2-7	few	TGCAGTGCTAGAGCGGCGAGCGGGGGGCGCCACGAGCAGTACTTC	CSARAASGGRHEQYF
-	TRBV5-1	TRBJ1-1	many	TGCGCCAGCAGCTTGGGTTCGGGCTTCACTGAAGCTTTCTTT	CASSLGSGFTEAFF
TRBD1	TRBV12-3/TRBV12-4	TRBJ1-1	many	TGTGCCAGCAGTTTAACAGGGGGCTCGACTGAAGCTTTCTTT	CASSLTGGSTEAFF
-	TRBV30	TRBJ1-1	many	TGTGCCTGGAGCAGAGGGGAGAGGGCTTTCTTT	CAWSRGERAFF
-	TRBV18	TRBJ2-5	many	TGTGCCAGCTCACCCAGCCGCGCTAAAGAGACCCAGTACTTC	CASSPSRAKETQYF
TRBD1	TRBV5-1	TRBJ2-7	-	TGCGCCAGCAGCCGACAGGGTCCCGGCGGGGAGCAGTACTTC	CASSRQGPGGEQYF
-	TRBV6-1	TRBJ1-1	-	TGTGCCAGCAGTGAAACAGCTGAAGCTTTCTTT	CASSETAEAFF
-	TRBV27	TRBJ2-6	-	TGTGCCAGCAGTTTATCGTGGACTGGGGCCAACGTCCTGACTTTC	CASSLSWTGANVLTF
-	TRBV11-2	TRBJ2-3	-	TGTGCCAGCAGCCCTAACAGGGGGGGGGGCACAGATACGCAGTATTTT	CASSPNRGGGTDTQYF
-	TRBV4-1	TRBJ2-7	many	TGCGCCAGCAGCCGGCAGGGGCGCTCCTACGAGCAGTACTTC	CASSRQGRSYEQYF
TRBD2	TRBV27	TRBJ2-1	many	TGTGCCAGCAGTTTCCTTTCCGGGAGGATTTACAATGAGCAGTTCTTC	CASSFLSGRIYNEQFF
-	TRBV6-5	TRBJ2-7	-	TGTGCCAGCAGTTACTCGAGACTCCGCGAGCAGTACTTC	CASSYSRLREQYF
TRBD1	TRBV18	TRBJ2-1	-	TGTGCCAGCTCACCAAAACTTTCCGGGACAGGGTATGTAGAGCAGTTCTTC	CASSPKLSGTGYVEQFF
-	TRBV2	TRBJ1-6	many	TGTGCCAGCAAGGGAGACTGGGGGAATTCACCCCTCCACTTT	CASKGDWGNSPLHF
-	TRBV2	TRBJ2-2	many	TGTGCCAGCAGTGAAGGCAGACTCAAAAACACCGGGGAGCTGTTTTTT	CASSEGRLKNTGELFF
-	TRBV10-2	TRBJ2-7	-	TGCGCCAGCAGTGAACCGGGACGGGGTTCCTCCTACGAGCAGTACTTC	CASSEPGRGSSYEQYF
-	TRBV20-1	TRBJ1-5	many	TGCAGCGCCGGGATCCCTAATCAGCCCCAGCATTTT	CSAGIPNQPQHF
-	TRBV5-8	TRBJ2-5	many	TGTGCCAGCAGCTCTAAGGGTCTTCAGACCCAGTACTTC	CASSSKGLQTQYF
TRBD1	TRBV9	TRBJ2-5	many	TGTGCCAGCAGTATCACGACAGGGCCCCAAGAGACCCAGTACTTC	CASSITTGPQETQYF
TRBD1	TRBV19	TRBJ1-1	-	TGTGCCACCAGACACGGACAGGGACTAACTGAAGCTTTCTTT	CATRHGQGLTEAFF
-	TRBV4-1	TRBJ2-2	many	TGCGCCAGCAGCCAAGATCACAGGTTCTACGGGGAGCTGTTTTTT	CASSQDHRFYGELFF
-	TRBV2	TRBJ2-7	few	TGTGCCACCCTTTGGCAGTGGGGGATGTACGAGCAGTACTTC	CATLWQWGMYEQYF
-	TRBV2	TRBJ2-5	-	TGTGCCAGCAGTAATGGGGTCCAAGAGACCCAGTACTTC	CASSNGVQETQYF
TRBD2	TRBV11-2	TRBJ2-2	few	TGTGCCAGCAGGAAACTAGCGGGACACACCGGGGAGCTGTTTTTT	CASRKLAGHTGELFF
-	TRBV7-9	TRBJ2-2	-	TGTGCCAGCAGCCATTCCGGACTTTCGAACACCGGGGAGCTGTTTTTT	CASSHSGLSNTGELFF
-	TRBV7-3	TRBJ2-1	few	TGTGCCAGCAGTCAATACCCCCTGAATGAGCAGTTCTTC	CASSQYPLNEQFF
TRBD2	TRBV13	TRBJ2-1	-	TGTGCCAGCAGCGCCCGACTAGCGAATGAGCAGTTCTTC	CASSARLANEQFF
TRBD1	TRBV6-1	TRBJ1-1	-	TGTGCCAGCAGTGAAGGACAGGGTTGGGGCACTGAAGCTCTCTTT	CASSEGQGWGTEALF
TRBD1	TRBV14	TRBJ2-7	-	TGTGCCAGCAGCCAGGACAGGGGGTTCTACGAGCAGTACTTC	CASSQDRGFYEQYF
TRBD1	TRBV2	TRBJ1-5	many	TGTGCCAGCAGTAACCGGGACAGGGTACAGCCCCAGCATTTT	CASSNRDRVQPQHF
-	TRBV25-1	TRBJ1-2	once	TGTGCCAGCAGCCCAGGTCCTCCCGGCTACACCTTC	CASSPGPPGYTF
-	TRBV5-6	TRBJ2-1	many	TGTGCCAGCATCCTCCAGGGATTCCCCTCCTACAATGAGCAGTTCTTC	CASILQGFPSYNEQFF
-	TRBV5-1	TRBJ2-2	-	TGCGCCAGCAGCTTGGCAAGTTCCGTGGAGCTGTTTTTT	CASSLASSVELFF
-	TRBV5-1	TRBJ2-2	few	TGCGCCAGCAGCTTATCTCCAGTAGTCACCGGGGAGCTGTTTTTT	CASSLSPVVTGELFF
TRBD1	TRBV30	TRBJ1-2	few	TGTGCCTGGAAGAAAGGGGACAGGGGCGATGGCTACACCTTC	CAWKKGDRGDGYTF
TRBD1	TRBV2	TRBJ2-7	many	TGTGCCAGCGCTAGACAGGGATCCTACGAGCAGTACTTC	CASARQGSYEQYF
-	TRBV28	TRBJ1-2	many	TGTGCCAGCAGTTTATCGACGAGGTCCTATGGCTACACCTTC	CASSLSTRSYGYTF